This T cell receptor beta chain was sequenced during a study of cytomegalovirus exposure and HLA in healthy donors. The PCR used 60 Vbeta and 13 Jbeta primers. This table comes from immunoSEQ multiplex PCR, and its TCRdb copy is limited to in-frame clones, with some not included. The sample lists about 180,000 clones, 70% to 80% occurring once. Broader study findings: One variant, a missense change in DCLRE1C, was linked in a later analysis to TCR beta V- and J-gene trimming. Exclusion as indistinguishable affected some V segments, including TRBV6-2 and TRBV6-3.

Germline CDR1 is LNHDA and CDR2 is SQIVND (reference sequence). The V end lost 3 bases, the J end lost 1 base, and 11 bases lay between the germline ends. The CDR3 runs 15 residues. A remark on this clone: The antigen is unknown.

The chain is built from TRBV19 and TRBJ2-3; tentative D call: TRBD1 (7 bases). The source is a man younger than 35 in good health and CMV-seronegative. The source material was PBMCs. CDR3 in amino acids: CASSIQGEGTDTQYF. The CDR3 DNA reads as TGTGCCAGTAGTATTCAGGGGGAGGGCACAGATACGCAGTATTTT.